This T cell receptor (beta chain) was observed in a study of neurological immune-mediated disorders. Regarding the study as a whole: The multiple sclerosis repertoire cluster was not associated with any clinical or MRI feature. The expanded clones of different subjects shared no CDR3 amino acid sequences (suggesting private repertoires in all groups). HTLV-1-associated myelopathy had the most TCR clonal expansion, whereas multiple sclerosis had the least (lower than in healthy controls).

Every sequencing run returned over 190 million TCR-beta sequences, which were derived from 15-18 subjects. A single record per CDR3 protein comes from TCRdb applying MiXCR to the 5' RACE reads. The sample consists of 42,000 or so distinct CDR3 sequences, about 2.3% of them appearing once. This clonotype was observed at least ten times. Its cognate antigen is unknown. The CDR3 extends over 14 amino acids. Germline assignment: CDR1 SGHRS and CDR2 YFSETQ. V was pared by 2 bases and J by 2 bases, with 10 bases between. The sample taken for sequencing was PBMCs. The V call is TRBV5-1, the J call TRBJ2-5, with D hard to call. This clonotype was sampled from a young man with multiple sclerosis. This CDR3 reads CASSFLGFQETQYF. In nucleotides, the CDR3 is TGCGCCAGCAGCTTTCTAGGGTTTCAAGAGACCCAGTACTTC.